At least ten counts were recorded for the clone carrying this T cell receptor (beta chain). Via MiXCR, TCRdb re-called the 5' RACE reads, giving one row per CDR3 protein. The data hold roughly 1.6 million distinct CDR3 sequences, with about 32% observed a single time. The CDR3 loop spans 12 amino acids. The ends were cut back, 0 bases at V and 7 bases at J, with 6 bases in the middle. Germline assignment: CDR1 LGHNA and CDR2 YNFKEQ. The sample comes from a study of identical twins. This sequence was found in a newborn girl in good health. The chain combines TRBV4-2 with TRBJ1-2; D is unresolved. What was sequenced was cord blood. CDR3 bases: TGTGCCAGCAGCCAAGACAGGTTTGGCTACACCTTC. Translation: CASSQDRFGYTF.